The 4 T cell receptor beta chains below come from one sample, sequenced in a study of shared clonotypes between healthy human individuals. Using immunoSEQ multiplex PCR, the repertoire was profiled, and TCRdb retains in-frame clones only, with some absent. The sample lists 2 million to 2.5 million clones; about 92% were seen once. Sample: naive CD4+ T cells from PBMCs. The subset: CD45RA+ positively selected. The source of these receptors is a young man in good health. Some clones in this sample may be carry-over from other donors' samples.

The CDR3 here is CAITGSDSLNEQFF. In nucleotides, the CDR3 is TGTGCCATCACAGGGTCCGACTCCCTCAATGAGCAGTTCTTC. The J gene is TRBJ2-1, the V gene TRBV5-4, with D possibly TRBD1 on 6 matching bases. The CDR3 length is 14 residues. Per the germline V gene, CDR1 is SGHNT and CDR2 is YYREEE (reference sequence). V was clipped by 9 bases and J by 6 bases, with 19 bases between them. The entire variable domain, with the rest obtained from reference TRBV5-4 and TRBJ2-1, is as follows: ETGVTQSPTHLIKTRGQQVTLRCSSQSGHNTVSWYQQALGQGPQFIFQYYREEENGRGNFPPRFSGLQFPNYSSELNVNALELDDSALYLCAITGSDSLNEQFFGPGTRLTVL.

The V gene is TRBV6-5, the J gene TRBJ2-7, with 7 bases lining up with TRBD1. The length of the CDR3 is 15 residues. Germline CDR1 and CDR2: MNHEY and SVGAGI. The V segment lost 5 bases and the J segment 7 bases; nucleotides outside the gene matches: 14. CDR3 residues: CASSGAHRGTREQYF. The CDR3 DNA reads TGTGCCAGCAGTGGGGCCCACAGGGGTACTCGGGAGCAGTACTTC.

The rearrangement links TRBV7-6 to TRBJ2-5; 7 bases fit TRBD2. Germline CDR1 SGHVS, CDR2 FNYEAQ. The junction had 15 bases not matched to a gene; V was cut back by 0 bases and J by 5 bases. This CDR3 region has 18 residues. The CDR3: CASSLALSGIPSRETQYF. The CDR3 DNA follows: TGTGCCAGCAGCTTAGCCCTCAGCGGGATCCCCTCCCGGGAGACCCAGTACTTC.

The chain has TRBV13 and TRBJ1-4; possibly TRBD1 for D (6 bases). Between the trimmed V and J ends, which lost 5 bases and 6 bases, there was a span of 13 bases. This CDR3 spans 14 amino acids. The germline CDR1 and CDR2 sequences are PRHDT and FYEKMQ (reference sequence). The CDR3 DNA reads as TGTGCCAGCAGCGCCGGGACATCTCATGAAAAACTGTTTTTT. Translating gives CASSAGTSHEKLFF.